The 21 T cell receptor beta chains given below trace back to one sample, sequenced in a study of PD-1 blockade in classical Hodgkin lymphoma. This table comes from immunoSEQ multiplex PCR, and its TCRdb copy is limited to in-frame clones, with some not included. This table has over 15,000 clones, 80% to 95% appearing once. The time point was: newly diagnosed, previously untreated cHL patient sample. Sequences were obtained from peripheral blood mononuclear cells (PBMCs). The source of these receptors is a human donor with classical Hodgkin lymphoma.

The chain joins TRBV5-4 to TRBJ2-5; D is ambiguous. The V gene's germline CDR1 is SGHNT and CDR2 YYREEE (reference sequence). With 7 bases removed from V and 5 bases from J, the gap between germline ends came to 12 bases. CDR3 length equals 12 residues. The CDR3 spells CASRTQEETQYF. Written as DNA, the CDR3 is TGTGCCAGCCGGACCCAAGAGGAGACCCAGTACTTC.

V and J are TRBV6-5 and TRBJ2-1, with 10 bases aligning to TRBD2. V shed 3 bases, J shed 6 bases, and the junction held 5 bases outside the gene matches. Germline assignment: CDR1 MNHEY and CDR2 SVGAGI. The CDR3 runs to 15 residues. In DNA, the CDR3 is TGTGCCAGCAGTTATGGGCTAGCGGGAGCCAATGAGCAGTTCTTC. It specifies CASSYGLAGANEQFF.

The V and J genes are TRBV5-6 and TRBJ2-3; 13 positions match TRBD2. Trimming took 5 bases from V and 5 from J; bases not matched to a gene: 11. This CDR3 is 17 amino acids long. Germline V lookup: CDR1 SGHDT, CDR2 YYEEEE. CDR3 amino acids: CASRVEGLAGAGDTQYF. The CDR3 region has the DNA TGTGCCAGCAGGGTCGAAGGACTAGCGGGAGCAGGAGATACGCAGTATTTT.

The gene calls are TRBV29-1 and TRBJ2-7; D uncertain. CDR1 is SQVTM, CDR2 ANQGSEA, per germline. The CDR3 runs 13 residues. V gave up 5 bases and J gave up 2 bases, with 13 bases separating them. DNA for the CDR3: TGCAGCGTTCGTTCGATTGGGGCCTACGAGCAGTACTTC. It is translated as CSVRSIGAYEQYF.

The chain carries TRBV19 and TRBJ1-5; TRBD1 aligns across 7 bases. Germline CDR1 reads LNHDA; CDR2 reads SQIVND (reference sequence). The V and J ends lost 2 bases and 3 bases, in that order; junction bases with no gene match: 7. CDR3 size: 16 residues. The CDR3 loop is CASSIRIDRVNQPQHF. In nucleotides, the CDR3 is TGTGCCAGTAGTATAAGAATCGACAGGGTCAATCAGCCCCAGCATTTT.

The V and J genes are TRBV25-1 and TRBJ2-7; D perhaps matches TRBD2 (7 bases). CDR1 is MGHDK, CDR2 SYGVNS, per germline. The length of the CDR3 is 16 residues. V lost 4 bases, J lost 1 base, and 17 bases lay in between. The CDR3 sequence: CASSGGGGEGSYEQYF. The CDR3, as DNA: TGTGCCAGCAGTGGGGGGGGCGGAGAGGGGTCCTACGAGCAGTACTTC.

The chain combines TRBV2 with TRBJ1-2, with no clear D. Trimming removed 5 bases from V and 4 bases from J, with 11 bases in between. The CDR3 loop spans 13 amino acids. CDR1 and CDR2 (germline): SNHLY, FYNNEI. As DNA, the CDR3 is TGTGCCAGCAGTCCGGACGGATCCTATGGCTACACCTTC. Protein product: CASSPDGSYGYTF.

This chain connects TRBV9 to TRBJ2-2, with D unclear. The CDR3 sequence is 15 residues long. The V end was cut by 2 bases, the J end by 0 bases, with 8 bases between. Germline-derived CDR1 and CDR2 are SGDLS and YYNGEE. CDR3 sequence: CASSVTQANTGELFF. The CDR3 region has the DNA TGTGCCAGCAGCGTCACTCAGGCGAACACCGGGGAGCTGTTTTTT.

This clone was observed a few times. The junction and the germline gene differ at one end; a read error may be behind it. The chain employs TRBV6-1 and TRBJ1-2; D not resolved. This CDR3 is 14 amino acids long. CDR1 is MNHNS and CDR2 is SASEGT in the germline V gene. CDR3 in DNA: TGTGCCAGCAGTGAGGGGAACGGCGGCTATAGCTACACCTTC. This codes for CASSEGNGGYSYTF.

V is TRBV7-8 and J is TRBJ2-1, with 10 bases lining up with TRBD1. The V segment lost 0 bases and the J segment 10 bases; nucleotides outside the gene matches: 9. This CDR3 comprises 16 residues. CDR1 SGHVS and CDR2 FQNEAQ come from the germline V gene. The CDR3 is CASSLASGQGTGEQFF. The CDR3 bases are TGTGCCAGCAGCTTAGCGTCGGGACAGGGGACGGGAGAGCAGTTCTTC.

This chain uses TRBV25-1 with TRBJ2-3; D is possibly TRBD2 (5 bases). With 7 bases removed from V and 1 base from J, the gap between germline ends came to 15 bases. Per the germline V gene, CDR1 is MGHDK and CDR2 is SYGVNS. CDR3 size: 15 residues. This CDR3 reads CASTEAEDGTDTQYF. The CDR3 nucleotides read TGTGCCAGCACCGAGGCGGAGGACGGCACAGATACGCAGTATTTT.

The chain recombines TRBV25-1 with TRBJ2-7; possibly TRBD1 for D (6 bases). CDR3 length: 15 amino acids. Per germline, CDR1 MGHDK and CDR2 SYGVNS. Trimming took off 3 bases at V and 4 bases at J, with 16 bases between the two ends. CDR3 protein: CASSETPGQSYEQYF. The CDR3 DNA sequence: TGTGCCAGCAGTGAGACTCCGGGACAATCGTACGAGCAGTACTTC.

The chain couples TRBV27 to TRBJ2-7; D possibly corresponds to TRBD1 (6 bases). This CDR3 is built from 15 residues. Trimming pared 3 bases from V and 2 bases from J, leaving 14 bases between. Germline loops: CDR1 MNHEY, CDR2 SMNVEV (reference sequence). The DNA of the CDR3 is TGTGCCAGCAGTTTTAAAAAGGGACACCCCTACGAGCAGTACTTC. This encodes CASSFKKGHPYEQYF.

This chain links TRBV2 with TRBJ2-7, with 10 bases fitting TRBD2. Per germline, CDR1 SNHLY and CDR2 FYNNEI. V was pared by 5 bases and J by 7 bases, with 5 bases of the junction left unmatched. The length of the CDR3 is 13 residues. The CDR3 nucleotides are TGTGCCAGCAGTCTTAGCGGGGGGCGGGAGCAGTACTTC. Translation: CASSLSGGREQYF.

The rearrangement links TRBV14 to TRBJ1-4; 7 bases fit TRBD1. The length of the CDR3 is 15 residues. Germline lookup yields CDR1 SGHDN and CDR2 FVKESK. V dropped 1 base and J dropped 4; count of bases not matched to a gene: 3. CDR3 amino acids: CASSQVRGSNEKLFF. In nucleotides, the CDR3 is TGTGCCAGCAGCCAAGTCAGGGGGAGTAATGAAAAACTGTTTTTT. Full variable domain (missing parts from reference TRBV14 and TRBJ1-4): EAGVTQFPSHSVIEKGQTVTLRCDPISGHDNLYWYRRVMGKEIKFLLHFVKESKQDESGMPNNRFLAERTGGTYSTLKVQPAELEDSGVYFCASSQVRGSNEKLFFGSGTQLSVL.

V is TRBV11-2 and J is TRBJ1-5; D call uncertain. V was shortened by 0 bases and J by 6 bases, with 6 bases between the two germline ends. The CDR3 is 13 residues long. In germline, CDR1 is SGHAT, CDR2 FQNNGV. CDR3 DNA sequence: TGTGCCAGCAGCTTAGATAGGAGTCAGCCCCAGCATTTT. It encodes CASSLDRSQPQHF.

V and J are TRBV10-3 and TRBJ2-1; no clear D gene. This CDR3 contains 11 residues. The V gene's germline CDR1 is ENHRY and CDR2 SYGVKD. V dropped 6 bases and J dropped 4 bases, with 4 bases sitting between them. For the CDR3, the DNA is TGTGCCATCAGGTCATACAATGAGCAGTTCTTC. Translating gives CAIRSYNEQFF.

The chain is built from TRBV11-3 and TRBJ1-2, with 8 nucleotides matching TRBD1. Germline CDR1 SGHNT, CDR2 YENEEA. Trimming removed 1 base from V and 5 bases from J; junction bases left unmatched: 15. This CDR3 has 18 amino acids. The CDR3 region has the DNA TGTGCCAGCAGCTTAGGAGGAGGGACAGGTGCCTTCCTATATGGCTACACCTTC. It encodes CASSLGGGTGAFLYGYTF.

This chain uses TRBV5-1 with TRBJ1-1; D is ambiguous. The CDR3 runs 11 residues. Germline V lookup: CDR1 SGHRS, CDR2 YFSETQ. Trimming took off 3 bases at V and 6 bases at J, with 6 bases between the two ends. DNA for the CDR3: TGCGCCAGCAGCTCGATCTCTGAAGCTTTCTTT. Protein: CASSSISEAFF.

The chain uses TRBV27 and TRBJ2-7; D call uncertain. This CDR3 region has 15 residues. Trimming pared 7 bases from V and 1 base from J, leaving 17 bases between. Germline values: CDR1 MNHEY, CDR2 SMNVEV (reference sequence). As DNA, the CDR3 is TGTGCCAGCACTAGGGTCCCACCGGGTTCCTACGAGCAGTACTTC. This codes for CASTRVPPGSYEQYF.

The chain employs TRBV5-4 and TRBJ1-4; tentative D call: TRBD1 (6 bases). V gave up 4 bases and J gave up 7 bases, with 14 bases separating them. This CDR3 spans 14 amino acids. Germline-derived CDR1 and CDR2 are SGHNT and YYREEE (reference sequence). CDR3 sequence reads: CASSISGAGEKLFF. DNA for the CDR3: TGTGCCAGCAGCATTTCGGGGGCGGGTGAAAAACTGTTTTTT.